Listed here is a single T cell receptor beta chain. Antigen unknown. Germline V gene sequence: CDR1 MNHEY, CDR2 SMNVEV (reference sequence). The CDR3 sequence is 14 residues long. V lost 5 bases and J lost 1, with 9 bases in between. The sample comes from a study of CD8+ T cells in alopecia areata. Regarding the study as a whole: Normal skin's resident alphabeta T cells are also sequenced in scalp samples.

PBMCs yielded sorted CD4+ and CD8+ T cells. As the sequencing template, cDNA was produced by extracting RNA and reverse transcribing it. Generated by immunoSEQ multiplex PCR, the TCRdb table keeps only in-frame clones and is missing some. Here the sample spans 90,000 to 120,000 clones, under 65% being singletons. Sequenced material: NKG2D-low CD8+ T cells sorted from blood. The chain links TRBV27 to TRBJ2-1, with D possibly being TRBD1 (6 bases). The clonotype originates from a human donor with alopecia areata. The CDR3 DNA is TGTGCCAGCAGTCGACAGGTTTCCTACAATGAGCAGTTCTTC. It encodes CASSRQVSYNEQFF.